This T cell receptor (beta chain) comes out of a study of early T cells in non-severe SARS-CoV-2 infection. Trimming removed 3 bases from V and 0 bases from J; junction bases left unmatched: 12. Germline lookup yields CDR1 DFQATT and CDR2 SNEGSKA (reference sequence). There are 18 residues in the CDR3. Unique molecular identifier tags were affixed to discrete cDNA molecules. MiXCR was run by TCRdb on the 5' RACE reads, yielding one entry per CDR3 protein. The sample comprises more than 75,000 distinct CDR3 sequences, approximately 13% of which are singletons, and about 6% rests with the top ten. This clonotype was observed many times.

This chain links TRBV20-1 with TRBJ2-4; TRBD1 aligns across 9 bases. Source material: whole blood. This sequence was found in an adult who was a healthcare worker with PCR-confirmed SARS-CoV-2 infection or an uninfected control (not recorded which). CDR3 residues: CSASTGTGTPLAKNIQYF. CDR3 DNA: TGCAGTGCTAGCACCGGGACAGGGACTCCCTTAGCCAAAAACATTCAGTACTTC.